This T cell receptor (beta chain) was profiled in a study of early T cells in non-severe SARS-CoV-2 infection. Study in general: Sequencing of unsorted whole blood was done on bulk RNA, leaving chains unpaired. General observations from the study: In VDJdb matching, anti-spike CD8 responses were favored while private and CD4 specificities went missing.

This clonotype was detected only a few times. The antigen remains undetermined. CDR1 MNHEY and CDR2 SVGEGT come from the germline V gene. The CDR3 covers 14 residues. V dropped 6 bases and J dropped 1 base, with 12 bases sitting between them. The protocol attached unique molecular identifiers to individual cDNA molecules. TCRdb called the 5' RACE reads again in MiXCR, with one record for every CDR3 protein. The sample has about 48,000 distinct CDR3 sequences, approximately 9.4% seen once. This chain uses TRBV6-2 or TRBV6-3 with TRBJ1-1; the D gene is possibly TRBD1 (6 bases). The TCR sequence derives from an adult who was a healthcare worker with PCR-confirmed SARS-CoV-2 infection or an uninfected control (not recorded which). What was sequenced was whole blood. CDR3 sequence: CASRSGGANTEAFF. CDR3 sequence (DNA): TGTGCCAGCAGATCTGGGGGCGCGAACACTGAAGCTTTCTTT.